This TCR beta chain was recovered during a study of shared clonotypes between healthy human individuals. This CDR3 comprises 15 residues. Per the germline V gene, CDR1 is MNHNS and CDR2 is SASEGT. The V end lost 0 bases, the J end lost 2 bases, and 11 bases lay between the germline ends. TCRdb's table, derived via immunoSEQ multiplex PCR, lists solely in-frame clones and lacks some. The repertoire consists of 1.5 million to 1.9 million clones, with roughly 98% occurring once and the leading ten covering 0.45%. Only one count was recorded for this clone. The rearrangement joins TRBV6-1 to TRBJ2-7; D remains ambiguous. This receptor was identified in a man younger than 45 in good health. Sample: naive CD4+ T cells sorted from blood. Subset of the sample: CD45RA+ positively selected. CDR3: CASSEARQVTYEQYF. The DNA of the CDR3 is TGTGCCAGCAGTGAAGCGAGGCAGGTCACCTACGAGCAGTACTTC.